The text below deals with one T cell receptor (beta chain). Its antigen is currently unknown. Here immunoSEQ multiplex PCR was the method, and the copy in TCRdb shows in-frame clones only, minus some. The sample holds 25,000 to 35,000 clones, nearly 95% seen once. The data originate from a study of T cell responses to AZD1222 COVID-19 vaccine. The overall study: Second doses that came at about 4 or about 12 weeks were put together. Findings and caveats of the study: Mostly white British, mostly female donors; authors suggested clonal diversity may be underestimated. Distributed over spike, vaccine-associated CD4 TCRs predominated at 160-218 and 743-854.

With 6 bases clipped from V and 4 bases from J, the junction kept 6 bases outside the gene matches. The germline gives CDR1 ENHRY, CDR2 SYGVKD. The CDR3 has 14 amino acids. The source is an adult in good health. J is TRBJ1-2 and V is TRBV10-3, with 9 nucleotides matching TRBD1. The sample in question was peripheral blood, obtained on day 0 of AZD1222 vaccination. In nucleotides, the CDR3 is TGTGCCATCAGGGGGGACAGGGAATCCTATGGCTACACCTTC. Its protein product is CAIRGDRESYGYTF.